A selection of T cell receptor beta chains follows, all from one sample in a study of blood T cell repertoires in COVID-19. The assay was immunoSEQ multiplex PCR, and TCRdb's table has in-frame clones only and misses some. The table includes approximately 300,000 clones, 89% detected once. Sample: peripheral blood. Every receptor here comes from a woman aged 25-40 years with COVID-19, enrolled during active disease. The CDR3 runs from the conserved cysteine through the conserved F or W. The D gene is left open where the match is weak. The size of a clone is reported for some rows only, either as once, few or many, or as a class for expanded clones.

TRBD2 . TRBJ2-1 TRBV11-3 CASRRGGNEQFF TGTGCCAGCAGAAGGGGAGGGAACGAGCAGTTCTTC
. . TRBJ1-5 TRBV6-4 CASSEKPRGPQHF TGTGCCAGCAGTGAGAAACCCCGAGGGCCCCAGCATTTT
. . TRBJ2-2 TRBV6-4 CASIRGSGGELFF TGTGCCAGTATTCGAGGATCTGGGGGGGAGCTGTTTTTT
TRBD1 . TRBJ2-5 TRBV2 CASSPTETGSPTQYF TGTGCCAGCAGTCCAACGGAGACAGGGTCCCCGACCCAGTACTTC
TRBD2 . TRBJ2-7 TRBV6-2/TRBV6-3 CASSSRRLAGGTNTYEQYF TGTGCCAGCAGTTCCCGTCGACTAGCGGGGGGCACTAATACCTACGAGCAGTACTTC
. once TRBJ1-3 TRBV5-1 CASSLGAGEKNTIYF TGCGCCAGCAGCTTAGGAGCAGGGGAAAAAAACACCATATATTTT
. . TRBJ1-1 TRBV2 CASSAHRQDTEAFF TGTGCCAGCAGTGCACATAGACAGGACACTGAAGCTTTCTTT
. . TRBJ1-2 TRBV11-2 CASSPLQGILANYGYTF TGTGCCAGCAGCCCCCTACAGGGTATATTAGCTAACTATGGCTACACCTTC
TRBD1 . TRBJ1-5 TRBV28 CASSLQTGTNQPQHF TGTGCCAGTTCCCTACAGACAGGGACAAATCAGCCCCAGCATTTT
. . TRBJ1-3 TRBV28 CASSQPGELGTGNTIYF TGTGCCAGCAGTCAACCTGGGGAGTTAGGAACTGGAAACACCATATATTTT
. few TRBJ1-1 TRBV7-9 CASGTEGGTEAFF TGTGCCAGCGGAACGGAGGGAGGAACTGAAGCTTTCTTT
TRBD1 . TRBJ1-4 TRBV28 CASSSGTGDEKLFF TGTGCCAGCAGTTCCGGGACAGGGGATGAAAAACTGTTTTTT
. . TRBJ1-4 TRBV19 CASSRVVVAGKGDEKLFF TGTGCCAGTAGTAGGGTTGTAGTGGCAGGGAAGGGGGATGAAAAACTGTTTTTT
. . TRBJ2-3 TRBV11-3 CASSPGSNTDTQYF TGTGCCAGCAGCCCCGGGTCCAACACAGATACGCAGTATTTT
. few TRBJ2-3 TRBV11-2 CASSSGLTWGNTQYF TGTGCCAGCAGTTCGGGACTGACATGGGGTAATACGCAGTATTTT
. . TRBJ1-2 TRBV11-2 CASSSRDGGLRGYTF TGTGCCAGCAGCTCCCGGGACGGGGGTTTGCGAGGCTACACCTTC
. . TRBJ1-3 TRBV7-9 CASSPTGARNTIYF TGTGCCAGCAGCCCGACAGGCGCCCGAAACACCATATATTTT
. . TRBJ2-5 TRBV14 CASSQESRGETQYF TGTGCCAGCAGCCAAGAGTCCCGCGGAGAGACCCAGTACTTC
. few TRBJ1-6 TRBV4-1 CASSQQSRTSANSPLHF TGCGCCAGCAGCCAACAAAGCCGGACATCCGCGAATTCACCCCTCCACTTT
TRBD1 . TRBJ1-6 TRBV14 CASSQDGTGTHSPLHF TGTGCCAGCAGCCAAGATGGGACAGGGACACATTCACCCCTCCACTTT
TRBD1 . TRBJ2-4 TRBV18 CASSPRATGENIQYF TGTGCCAGCTCACCCAGGGCGACAGGGGAGAACATTCAGTACTTC
. . TRBJ2-5 TRBV2 CASCLEAQETQYF TGTGCCAGCTGTCTGGAGGCTCAAGAGACCCAGTACTTC
TRBD2 . TRBJ2-2 TRBV9 CASSGARGENTGELFF TGTGCCAGCAGCGGGGCGCGGGGGGAGAACACCGGGGAGCTGTTTTTT
. . TRBJ1-2 TRBV7-8 CASSLGVAVDYGYTF TGTGCCAGCAGCTTAGGAGTTGCCGTGGACTATGGCTACACCTTC
. . TRBJ2-3 TRBV15 CATSRDEPPRTDTQYF TGTGCCACCAGCAGAGACGAGCCTCCCCGCACAGATACGCAGTATTTT
. . TRBJ1-6 TRBV7-3 CASSLTRGGNSPLHF TGTGCCAGCAGCTTAACCCGCGGGGGTAATTCACCCCTCCACTTT
. . TRBJ2-7 TRBV5-6 CASSFLSYEQYF TGTGCCAGCAGCTTTTTGAGCTACGAGCAGTACTTC
. . TRBJ2-2 TRBV11-3 CASSSRGVVLRTNTGELFF TGTGCCAGCAGCTCCAGGGGCGTTGTCCTCAGAACGAACACCGGGGAGCTGTTTTTT
. . TRBJ1-2 TRBV28 CASRPHTQGNYGYTF TGTGCCAGCAGACCTCATACACAGGGTAACTATGGCTACACCTTC
. . TRBJ1-3 TRBV2 CASSGSRSGNTIYF TGTGCCAGCAGTGGTAGCCGCTCTGGAAACACCATATATTTT
. . TRBJ1-4 TRBV5-4 CASSLWGGEKLFF TGTGCCAGCAGCTTGTGGGGGGGTGAAAAACTGTTTTTT
. . TRBJ1-5 TRBV7-2 CASSLGSRSNQPQHF TGTGCCAGCAGCTTAGGTTCTCGTAGCAATCAGCCCCAGCATTTT
TRBD2 once TRBJ2-5 TRBV2 CASRPSSGEVQETQYF TGTGCCAGCAGACCCTCTAGCGGGGAAGTTCAAGAGACCCAGTACTTC
. . TRBJ1-6 TRBV7-2 CASSLGSGSPLHF TGTGCCAGCAGCTTAGGATCGGGTTCACCCCTCCACTTT
. . TRBJ1-6 TRBV18 CASSPSGGDSPLHF TGTGCCAGCTCACCTTCCGGGGGGGATTCACCCCTCCACTTT
TRBD2 . TRBJ2-3 TRBV4-2 CASSPTGLAGAITDTQYF TGTGCCAGCAGCCCGACGGGACTAGCGGGGGCAATCACAGATACGCAGTATTTT
TRBD2 once TRBJ2-3 TRBV18 CASSPGGFKDTQYF TGTGCCAGCTCCCCGGGGGGGTTCAAAGATACGCAGTATTTT
TRBD1 once TRBJ1-2 TRBV6-2/TRBV6-3 CASSSTGQPVYLGYTF TGTGCCAGCAGTTCTACGGGACAGCCCGTCTATCTTGGCTACACCTTC
TRBD1 few TRBJ1-3 TRBV7-2 CASSLRAGQVPSGNTIYF TGTGCCAGCAGCTTACGGGCCGGACAGGTCCCCTCTGGAAACACCATATATTTT
TRBD2 . TRBJ2-2 TRBV27 CASSFIASGAGELFF TGTGCCAGCAGTTTTATTGCCAGCGGGGCCGGGGAGCTGTTTTTT
. . TRBJ2-2 TRBV3-1/TRBV3-2 CASSQRPSLHANTGELFF TGTGCCAGCAGCCAAAGACCTAGCCTCCACGCGAACACCGGGGAGCTGTTTTTT
TRBD1 . TRBJ2-5 TRBV19 CASNRGAGETQYF TGTGCCAGCAACAGGGGCGCCGGAGAGACCCAGTACTTC
. . TRBJ1-3 TRBV19 CASSIGGTGNTIYF TGTGCCAGTAGTATTGGAGGGACTGGAAACACCATATATTTT
TRBD1 . TRBJ1-6 TRBV9 CASSNRGSSSPLHF TGTGCCAGCAGCAACAGGGGGTCGAGTTCACCCCTCCACTTT
TRBD1 . TRBJ1-1 TRBV4-1 CASSQVWGTGSQAFF TGCGCCAGCAGCCAAGTATGGGGGACAGGGTCTCAAGCTTTCTTT
TRBD1 . TRBJ1-5 TRBV7-8 CASSTATGRLGPQHF TGTGCCAGCAGCACCGCGACAGGGCGGTTAGGGCCCCAGCATTTT
TRBD1 . TRBJ1-2 TRBV6-6 CASSRDRGRGYTF TGTGCCAGCAGCCGGGACAGGGGCAGGGGCTACACCTTC
TRBD2 . TRBJ2-2 TRBV28 CASTGGPGGGSGELFF TGTGCCAGCACCGGAGGCCCGGGGGGGGGCTCCGGGGAGCTGTTTTTT
TRBD1 . TRBJ1-2 TRBV5-1 CASSFEGQSNYGYTF TGCGCCAGCAGCTTTGAGGGACAGAGTAACTATGGCTACACCTTC
. . TRBJ1-1 TRBV18 CATRQLLMNTEAFF TGTGCCACACGACAGCTTCTGATGAACACTGAAGCTTTCTTT
TRBD1 . TRBJ1-2 TRBV29-1 CSVDLPGQGYGYTF TGCAGCGTTGATCTCCCCGGACAGGGCTATGGCTACACCTTC
. . TRBJ1-1 TRBV27 CASRRRGTEAFF TGTGCCAGCAGGCGAAGGGGCACTGAAGCTTTCTTT
. . TRBJ1-1 TRBV4-1 CASSLHSGDTEAFF TGCGCCAGCAGCCTCCATTCGGGAGACACTGAAGCTTTCTTT